The 19 T cell receptor beta chains given below trace back to one sample, sequenced in a study of blood T cells in healthy people across ages. Together with a sample-barcoded 5' primer, a J-beta primer mix was included in a second PCR lasting roughly 6 to 12 cycles. Via MiXCR, TCRdb re-called the 5' RACE reads, giving one row per CDR3 protein. The sample has more than 500,000 distinct CDR3 sequences; roughly a quarter are singletons. Material for sequencing was blood. Receptor source: a woman aged 70-85 years in good health.

This chain joins TRBV20-1 and TRBJ2-3, with a possible D match to TRBD1 (5 bases). Trimming stripped 1 base from V and 5 bases from J, with 10 bases between. Per germline, CDR1 DFQATT and CDR2 SNEGSKA (reference sequence). The CDR3 runs to 13 residues. The CDR3 DNA sequence: TGCAGTGCTAGAGTTAACGGACAAGATACGCAGTATTTT. Its protein product is CSARVNGQDTQYF.

This clonotype turned up a few times. This CDR3 is CAWEPPQAEYTEAFF. The CDR3 DNA follows: TGTGCCTGGGAGCCTCCACAGGCTGAGTACACTGAAGCTTTCTTT. The rearrangement joins TRBV30 to TRBJ1-1, with D tentatively TRBD1 (5 bases). The CDR3 spans 15 residues. The germline V gene encodes CDR1 GTSNPN and CDR2 SVGIG (reference sequence). Trimming cost V 5 bases and J 3 bases, with 19 bases left between them.

The rearrangement uses TRBV7-2 and TRBJ2-5; TRBD2 aligns across 8 bases. CDR1 and CDR2 (germline): SGHTA, FQGNSA. Trimming took 3 bases from V and 2 from J; bases not matched to a gene: 8. The CDR3 length is 16 residues. The CDR3: CASSFFGGTSQETQYF. CDR3 nucleotides: TGTGCCAGCAGCTTTTTTGGCGGGACTAGTCAAGAGACCCAGTACTTC.

The chain combines TRBV20-1 with TRBJ1-1; D call uncertain. Trimming took 0 bases from V and 2 from J, leaving 13 bases between them. Per germline, CDR1 DFQATT and CDR2 SNEGSKA (reference sequence). The CDR3 sequence is 15 residues long. The CDR3 loop reads CSARDPSILNTEAFF. DNA for the CDR3: TGCAGTGCTAGAGACCCATCAATTCTTAACACTGAAGCTTTCTTT.

This clonotype was counted only a few times. The V and J genes are TRBV11-1 and TRBJ2-7; unclear D gene. Germline loops: CDR1 SGHAT, CDR2 FQDESV (reference sequence). Trimming shortened V by 5 bases and J by 3 bases, and 14 bases separated the two germline ends. The CDR3 totals 14 residues. The CDR3 DNA is TGTGCCAGCAGCCCCCAAGCTACCAACTACGAGCAGTACTTC. Its translation: CASSPQATNYEQYF. Full variable domain (outside the CDR3, taken from reference TRBV11-1 and TRBJ2-7): EAEVAQSPRYKITEKSQAVAFWCDPISGHATLYWYRQILGQGPELLVQFQDESVVDDSQLPKDRFSAERLKGVDSTLKIQPAELGDSAMYLCASSPQATNYEQYFGPGTRLTVT.

The rearrangement links TRBV3-1 to TRBJ1-3; D ambiguous. This CDR3 region has 18 residues. Germline V gene sequence: CDR1 LGHDT, CDR2 YNNKEL (reference sequence). Between the trimmed V and J ends, which lost 2 bases and 0 bases, there was a span of 17 bases. The CDR3 coding sequence is TGTGCCAGCAGCCAACGGCAATTTCTAGACCTCTCTGGAAACACCATATATTTT. Translation: CASSQRQFLDLSGNTIYF.

The rearrangement joins TRBV7-2 to TRBJ1-5; D remains unclear. This CDR3 contains 14 residues. The V gene's germline CDR1 is SGHTA and CDR2 FQGNSA. Trimming shortened V by 5 bases and J by 6 bases, and 14 bases separated the two germline ends. The CDR3 loop reads CASSAGHRGQPQHF. In DNA form, the CDR3 reads TGTGCCAGCAGCGCAGGCCACCGGGGTCAGCCCCAGCATTTT.

V is TRBV5-1 and J is TRBJ1-1; 7 bases line up with TRBD1. This CDR3 comprises 14 residues. V dropped 5 bases and J dropped 1; count of bases not matched to a gene: 5. Germline CDR1 SGHRS, CDR2 YFSETQ. DNA for the CDR3: TGCGCCAGCAGGACCGGACAGGAGAACACTGAAGCTTTCTTT. It is translated as CASRTGQENTEAFF.

This clonotype was observed a single time. Because the CDR3 is missing its conserved closing phenylalanine or tryptophan, this is likely a read error. The chain employs TRBV7-9 and TRBJ1-6; possibly TRBD1 for D (5 bases). The germline V and J ends were trimmed by 5 bases and 2 bases, with 7 bases remaining between them. The germline V gene has CDR1 SEHNR and CDR2 FQNEAQ (reference sequence). This CDR3 is 14 amino acids long. The CDR3 loop is CASSAGAYNSPLHI. CDR3 DNA sequence: TGTGCCAGCAGCGCGGGGGCCTATAATTCACCCCTCCACATT.

This clonotype has more than one count but fewer than ten. This sequence joins TRBV4-3 and TRBJ1-2; no clear D. The V end was cut by 0 bases, the J end by 4 bases, with 12 bases between. Germline assignment: CDR1 LGHNA and CDR2 YSLEER. There are 15 residues in the CDR3. The CDR3 sequence: CASSQDEHLLYGYTF. The CDR3, as DNA: TGCGCCAGCAGCCAAGATGAACACCTACTCTATGGCTACACCTTC.

At least ten counts were recorded for this clonotype. The V and J genes are TRBV7-9 and TRBJ2-5, with TRBD2 as a possible D gene (6 bases). CDR3 length equals 15 residues. The germline gives CDR1 SEHNR, CDR2 FQNEAQ (reference sequence). V lost 2 bases, J lost 6 bases, and 16 bases lay in between. The CDR3: CASSLHFGGLKTQYF. The CDR3 DNA reads as TGTGCCAGCAGCTTACATTTCGGGGGATTGAAGACCCAGTACTTC. The complete variable domain, with remaining parts taken from reference TRBV7-9 and TRBJ2-5, reads DTGVSQNPRHKITKRGQNVTFRCDPISEHNRLYWYRQTLGQGPEFLTYFQNEAQLEKSRLLSDRFSAERPKGSFSTLEIQRTEQGDSAMYLCASSLHFGGLKTQYFGPGTRLLVL.

In this sample, this clonotype turned up a few times. The chain joins TRBV3-1 to TRBJ1-5; D is unclear. Germline CDR1 and CDR2: LGHDT and YNNKEL (reference sequence). This CDR3 has 12 amino acids. V lost 3 bases and J 4 bases, leaving 4 bases between the germline ends. CDR3 coding DNA: TGTGCCAGCAGCCAGATTAATCAGCCCCAGCATTTT. It encodes CASSQINQPQHF.

The chain links TRBV7-2 to TRBJ2-7; D might be TRBD1 (6 bases). The CDR3 totals 13 residues. Germline loops: CDR1 SGHTA, CDR2 FQGNSA. V dropped 4 bases and J dropped 5 bases, with 12 bases sitting between them. CDR3: CASSSQGLNEQYF. The CDR3 DNA sequence: TGTGCCAGCAGCTCACAGGGTTTAAACGAGCAGTACTTC.

The J gene is TRBJ2-4, the V gene TRBV6-1; D not certain. Trimming removed 1 base at V and 9 bases at J, with 19 bases between. The germline gives CDR1 MNHNS, CDR2 SASEGT. The CDR3 is made up of 16 amino acids. The CDR3 region has the DNA TGTGCCAGCAGTGAAGGATATGTGGAGCGCTCAGGCATTCAGTACTTC. As protein: CASSEGYVERSGIQYF.

In DNA, the CDR3 is TGCGCCAGCAGCTTGATCGGTAGCGGGACTTGGTCCTACGAGCAGTACTTC. Translated: CASSLIGSGTWSYEQYF. V usage is TRBV5-1 and J usage is TRBJ2-7, with 8 bases fitting TRBD2. Germline CDR1 and CDR2: SGHRS and YFSETQ. Trimming removed 1 base from V and 1 base from J; junction bases left unmatched: 10. The CDR3 is 17 residues long.

In its sample, this clonotype was seen a few times. A much larger clone differs by one base, so this may be a read error. The chain is built from TRBV4-2 and TRBJ2-6; tentatively, D is TRBD1 (5 bases). The CDR3 is 15 amino acids. CDR1 is LGHNA, CDR2 YNFKEQ, per germline. CDR3 coding DNA: TGTGCCAGCAGCCAAGGCCGCTCTGGGGCCGACGTCCTGACTTTC. This sequence encodes CASSQGRSGADVLTF.

This sequence joins TRBV7-3 and TRBJ1-1; 7 bases fit TRBD1. V lost 5 bases to trimming and J lost 1 base; unmatched junction nucleotides: 10. The CDR3 has 16 amino acids. Germline CDR1 SGHTA, CDR2 FQGTGA. CDR3 sequence (DNA): TGTGCCAGCAGCCCACCACCACAGGGGACGAACACTGAAGCTTTCTTT. Its translation is CASSPPPQGTNTEAFF. Using reference TRBV7-3 and TRBJ1-1 for the parts outside the CDR3, the full variable domain is GAGVSQTPSNKVTEKGKYVELRCDPISGHTALYWYRQSLGQGPEFLIYFQGTGAADDSGLPNDRFFAVRPEGSVSTLKIQRTERGDSAVYLCASSPPPQGTNTEAFFGQGTRLTVV.

J is TRBJ2-5 and V is TRBV18, with D tentatively TRBD1 (5 bases). The J call may be incorrect, as the DNA end agrees better with TRBJ2-7. The CDR3 spans 15 residues. Per germline, CDR1 KGHSH and CDR2 LQKENI. CDR3 protein: CASSPGEGAAYEQYF. The CDR3 DNA follows: TGTGCCAGCTCACCAGGAGAAGGGGCCGCCTACGAGCAGTACTTC.

The chain recombines TRBV4-3 with TRBJ2-7; TRBD1 aligns across 8 bases. V lost 2 bases to trimming and J lost 4 bases; unmatched junction nucleotides: 4. This CDR3 has 14 amino acids. The germline gives CDR1 LGHNA, CDR2 YSLEER. CDR3 sequence: CASSQQGARYEQYF. In nucleotides, the CDR3 is TGCGCCAGCAGCCAACAGGGGGCTCGGTACGAGCAGTACTTC.